This T cell receptor beta chain was sequenced during a study of memory CD4+ T cells and cytomegalovirus serostatus. On the study more broadly: Donors were healthy Belgian adults, 10 or so CMV seropositive and 24 seronegative. Study-wide findings and caveats: Of roughly 180 reported CMV TCRbeta sequences, just over 65 were found in memory CD4+ repertoires.

Sequenced by immunoSEQ multiplex PCR; TCRdb stores in-frame clones only, minus some. The repertoire holds approximately 53,000 clones, with over 65% as singletons. The sort gate was single viable CD3+CD4+CD8-CD45RO+ cells for memory CD4+ T cells. After thawing, CD4+ T cells were positively selected. Germline V gene data show CDR1 as SGHTA and CDR2 as FQGNSA. Trimming cost V 3 bases and J 6 bases, with 12 bases left between them. This CDR3 spans 13 amino acids. In the case of this clone: Its antigen is not identified.

This chain links TRBV7-2 with TRBJ2-7; tentatively, D is TRBD1 or TRBD2 (6 bases each). The receptor's source is an adult in good health and CMV-seronegative. The sequenced sample consisted of memory CD4+ T cells from blood. The CDR3 here is CASSLIGGFEQYF. In nucleotides, the CDR3 is TGTGCCAGCAGCTTGATCGGGGGCTTCGAGCAGTACTTC.